The 14 T cell receptor beta chains given below trace back to one sample, sequenced in a study of preoperative IRX-2 immunotherapy in early breast cancer (dated by TCRdb to about 2019). Read against the paper, the sample's treatment or condition label means: preoperative locoregional IRX-2 cytokine immunotherapy. To prepare the library, the immunoSEQ multiplex PCR assay was applied. The table comes from immuneACCESS by way of TCRdb, which keeps in-frame sequences with V and J called. Part of the clones is missing from these tables; in studies checked, under half for an unresolved V gene and the rest for unknown reasons. This sample gives about 62,000 clones in total; approximately 93% of them show up just once. Clones ranked in the top ten supply around 1.5% of the sample. Collection of the sample occurred from a patient treated with IRX-2 immunotherapy. Receptors originate from a human donor with breast cancer.

CDR3 sequence: CASSVGLAEETQYF. CDR3 bases: TGTGCCAGCAGCGTAGGACTAGCGGAAGAGACCCAGTACTTC. The chain employs TRBV9 and TRBJ2-5; 9 bases are shared with TRBD2. CDR3 length equals 14 residues. Germline trimming cut 0 bases from V and 3 bases from J; bases unmatched to any gene: 0. Germline V gene data show CDR1 as SGDLS and CDR2 as YYNGEE.

Concerning this clone: Sequence at one end of the junction differs from germline and may be a read error. This chain joins TRBV28 and TRBJ1-4; tentatively, D is TRBD1 (6 bases). This CDR3 has 15 amino acids. The germline V gene has CDR1 MDHEN and CDR2 SYDVKM. The CDR3 coding sequence is TGTGCCAGCAGTGATCCGGGACAAGGGAATGAAAAAGTGTTTTTT. It is translated as CASSDPGQGNEKVFF.

This rearrangement joins TRBV5-4 to TRBJ2-5, with a tentative D call TRBD2 (6 bases). Germline V lookup: CDR1 SGHNT, CDR2 YYREEE (reference sequence). Between the trimmed V and J ends, which lost 0 bases and 1 base, there was a span of 10 bases. The CDR3 is made up of 15 amino acids. This CDR3 reads CASSLGLLAQETQYF. CDR3 sequence (DNA): TGTGCCAGCAGCTTGGGATTACTAGCCCAAGAGACCCAGTACTTC.

The V and J genes are TRBV12-5 and TRBJ2-7; 9 nucleotides match TRBD1. J lost 3 bases, V lost 5 bases, and 8 bases had no gene match. The CDR3 has 15 amino acids. The germline CDR1 and CDR2 sequences are LGHNT and FRNRAP. CDR3 sequence: CASGTPTGGGYEQYF. CDR3 DNA sequence: TGTGCTAGTGGTACCCCCACAGGGGGCGGCTACGAGCAGTACTTC.

The chain is built from TRBV7-9 and TRBJ1-4; D is ambiguous. Trimming left V 1 base short and J 10 bases short, with 13 bases between. The germline CDR1 and CDR2 sequences are SEHNR and FQNEAQ (reference sequence). This CDR3 contains 14 residues. CDR3 in DNA: TGTGCCAGCAGCTTAGAGAGTACAGAAGGAAAACTGTTTTTT. This translates into CASSLESTEGKLFF.

This clone was detected once. This chain joins TRBV11-3 and TRBJ2-2, with D possibly TRBD2 on 5 matching bases. Germline V lookup: CDR1 SGHNT, CDR2 YENEEA. V was cut by 6 bases and J by 0 bases, with 11 bases left in between. The CDR3 is 15 amino acids. The CDR3 DNA reads as TGTGCCAGCAGACTAGGGATTTCGAACACCGGGGAGCTGTTTTTT. Its translation is CASRLGISNTGELFF.

The chain is built from TRBV28 and TRBJ1-6; D possibly corresponds to TRBD1 (5 bases). The CDR3 has 13 residues. Trimming shortened V by 7 bases and J by 8 bases, and 12 bases separated the two germline ends. Germline CDR1 MDHEN, CDR2 SYDVKM. The DNA for the CDR3 is TGTGCCAGCACCCGGGGCACTGATTCACCCCTCCACTTT. It specifies CASTRGTDSPLHF.

Notes on this clone: The junction does not match germline at one end; this may be a read error. The chain uses TRBV7-2 and TRBJ2-1, with D possibly being TRBD1 or TRBD2 (5 bases each). The CDR3 is 12 amino acids. CDR1 is SGHTA, CDR2 FQGNSA, per germline. CDR3: CASSFIRDGSIF. As DNA, the CDR3 is TGTGCCAGCAGCTTCATACGGGACGGATCGATCTTC.

The CDR3 DNA reads as TGTGCCAGCAGCACGGGACAGGCTAATGGCTACACCTTC. It codes for CASSTGQANGYTF. The gene calls are TRBV28 and TRBJ1-2; 8 positions agree with TRBD1. CDR1 is MDHEN, CDR2 SYDVKM, per germline. Trimming took 6 bases from V and 6 from J; bases not matched to a gene: 6. This CDR3 contains 13 residues.

The V and J genes are TRBV5-5 and TRBJ2-7; D possibly corresponds to TRBD2 (5 bases). The CDR3 totals 14 residues. Trimming took off 0 bases at V and 5 bases at J, with 12 bases between the two ends. Germline loops: CDR1 SGHKS, CDR2 YYEKEE (reference sequence). The CDR3 coding sequence is TGTGCCAGCAGCTTGGGTCTAGCTTACGACGAGCAGTACTTC. It codes for CASSLGLAYDEQYF.

The rearrangement links TRBV28 to TRBJ1-6; D may be TRBD1 (5 bases). The CDR3 totals 20 residues. Trimming stripped 8 bases from V and 1 base from J, with 27 bases between. Germline V lookup: CDR1 MDHEN, CDR2 SYDVKM. In DNA, the CDR3 is TGTGCCAGCGACTATCGGGGCAACCTAGGGATCGGTTCCTATAATTCACCCCTCCACTTT. Residues: CASDYRGNLGIGSYNSPLHF.

As DNA, the CDR3 is TGTGCCAGCAGCTTAGGGGGGGACAGTACCACAGATACGCAGTATTTT. It translates to CASSLGGDSTTDTQYF. J is TRBJ2-3 and V is TRBV7-2; TRBD1 might be the D (7 bases). CDR3 length equals 16 residues. V was pared by 1 base and J by 2 bases, with 13 bases between. Looked up from germline, CDR1 is SGHTA and CDR2 is FQGNSA.

With respect to this clone: A read error is likely here: a far larger clone is one base away. The same CDR3 arises from other DNA sequences in this sample as well. The rearrangement links TRBV11-2 to TRBJ1-1, with D perhaps TRBD1 (6 bases). This CDR3 has 16 amino acids. Germline CDR1 and CDR2: SGHAT and FQNNGV. In DNA form, the CDR3 reads TGTGCCAGCAGCTTAGCGGGGCGGGGGGCGCTTACTGAAGCTTTTTTT. It yields the protein CASSLAGRGALTEAFF.

The rearrangement links TRBV7-3 to TRBJ2-1, with D perhaps given as TRBD1 or TRBD2 (5 bases each). V shed 1 base and J shed 5 bases, with 12 bases lying between them. Germline V lookup: CDR1 SGHTA, CDR2 FQGTGA. This CDR3 is 15 amino acids long. The CDR3 region has the DNA TGTGCCAGCAGCTTAAACCTCGGGGACGACAATGAGCAGTTCTTC. Protein product: CASSLNLGDDNEQFF.